The 11 T cell receptor beta chains below all came from one sample that was sequenced in a study of OX40 agonist ivuxolimab in advanced cancers. TCRdb's table, derived via immunoSEQ multiplex PCR, lists solely in-frame clones and lacks some. The sample includes about 58,000 clones, roughly 86% of them seen just once. The sample in question was CD4+ or CD8+ T cells sorted from blood, obtained in a trial of the OX40 agonist ivuxolimab. Receptor source: an adult with an advanced solid tumor such as melanoma, head and neck, liver or kidney cancer.

The rearrangement links TRBV15 to TRBJ2-5; no definite D call. Germline CDR1 LNHNV, CDR2 YYDKDF (reference sequence). The V gene lost 0 bases and the J gene lost 5 bases, with 13 bases spanning the gap. CDR3 length: 15 amino acids. CDR3 residues: CATSRESYGLETQYF. The CDR3 DNA reads as TGTGCCACCAGCAGAGAAAGTTACGGCCTGGAGACCCAGTACTTC. Complete variable domain (other parts from reference TRBV15 and TRBJ2-5): DAMVIQNPRYQVTQFGKPVTLSCSQTLNHNVMYWYQQKSSQAPKLLFHYYDKDFNNEADTPDNFQSRRPNTSFCFLDIRSPGLGDTAMYLCATSRESYGLETQYFGPGTRLLVL.

The rearrangement joins TRBV19 to TRBJ2-4; D gene ambiguous. CDR3 length: 12 residues. Per germline, CDR1 LNHDA and CDR2 SQIVND (reference sequence). The V gene lost 5 bases and the J gene lost 4 bases, with 6 bases spanning the gap. The DNA for the CDR3 is TGTGCCAGTAGTTGGCAGAAAAACATTCAGTACTTC. It is translated as CASSWQKNIQYF.

The CDR3 DNA follows: TGTGCCAGCTCACCACAGGACAGGGTTCTCTATGGCTACACCTTC. Residues: CASSPQDRVLYGYTF. The chain combines TRBV18 with TRBJ1-2; TRBD1 agrees at 8 bases. CDR1 and CDR2 (germline): KGHSH, LQKENI. The CDR3 loop spans 15 amino acids. The J segment lost 4 bases and the V segment lost 1 base, leaving 5 bases of the junction unmatched. The complete variable domain, with remaining parts taken from reference TRBV18 and TRBJ1-2, reads NAGVMQNPRHLVRRRGQEARLRCSPMKGHSHVYWYRQLPEEGLKFMVYLQKENIIDESGMPKERFSAEFPKEGPSILRIQQVVRGDSAAYFCASSPQDRVLYGYTFGSGTRLTVV.

As regards this clone: A read error may account for a junction end that differs from germline. This chain uses TRBV7-3 with TRBJ1-5, with 8 bases fitting TRBD1. Germline V gene sequence: CDR1 SGHTA, CDR2 FQGTGA. This CDR3 contains 15 residues. This chain's CDR3 is CASSLTGGVNQPQHF. CDR3 in DNA: TGTGCCAGCAGTTTAACAGGGGGTGTCAATCAGCCCCAGCATTTT. Filled out from reference TRBV7-3 and TRBJ1-5, the complete variable domain reads GAGVSQTPSNKVTEKGKYVELRCDPISGHTALYWYRQSLGQGPEFLIYFQGTGAADDSGLPNDRFFAVRPEGSVSTLKIQRTERGDSAVYLCASSLTGGVNQPQHFGDGTRLSIL.

The chain employs TRBV5-4 and TRBJ1-1, with D unresolved. Per germline, CDR1 SGHNT and CDR2 YYREEE (reference sequence). Trimming left V 1 base short and J 1 base short, with 5 bases between. The CDR3 is made up of 13 amino acids. The CDR3 DNA follows: TGTGCCAGCAGCTTGACCGCGAACACTGAAGCTTTCTTT. This codes for CASSLTANTEAFF.

This rearrangement joins TRBV18 to TRBJ2-3, with 9 bases matching TRBD2. The germline gives CDR1 KGHSH, CDR2 LQKENI. The V gene end was trimmed by 1 base and the J gene end by 0 bases; junction bases not matched to a gene: 8. The CDR3 sequence is 18 residues long. The chain's CDR3 is CASSPLSGGLSSTDTQYF. Here the CDR3 DNA reads TGTGCCAGCTCACCACTGAGCGGGGGGTTGTCTAGCACAGATACGCAGTATTTT.

The table lists this clone with a few counts. The CDR3 is CASSLTPGLAVRGETQYF. The CDR3 DNA sequence: TGCGCCAGCAGCTTAACGCCGGGACTAGCGGTCAGGGGGGAGACCCAGTACTTC. The chain recombines TRBV5-1 with TRBJ2-5; the match to TRBD2 covers 11 bases. This CDR3 has 18 amino acids. Germline V gives CDR1 SGHRS, CDR2 YFSETQ. V lost 2 bases to trimming and J lost 5 bases; unmatched junction nucleotides: 14.

This chain connects TRBV5-8 to TRBJ1-2; D may be TRBD1 (6 bases). The germline V gene encodes CDR1 SGHTS and CDR2 YDEGEE. The CDR3 spans 12 residues. Trimming pared 5 bases from V and 8 bases from J, leaving 13 bases between. Here the CDR3 reads CASRKQGIGYTF. The CDR3 coding sequence is TGTGCCAGCAGGAAACAGGGTATAGGCTACACCTTC.

V usage is TRBV5-1 and J usage is TRBJ2-5; D possibly uses TRBD1 or TRBD2 (5 bases each). Trimming stripped 4 bases from V and 1 base from J, with 14 bases between. CDR3 length equals 15 residues. Germline assignment: CDR1 SGHRS and CDR2 YFSETQ. CDR3 nucleotides: TGCGCCAGCAGCCCAAAGCCGGGGACCCAAGAGACCCAGTACTTC. Translated: CASSPKPGTQETQYF.

V gene TRBV6-5 combines with J gene TRBJ1-4; D gene ambiguous. The germline CDR1 and CDR2 sequences are MNHEY and SVGAGI. The CDR3 has 15 residues. V dropped 0 bases and J dropped 3 bases, with 8 bases sitting between them. For the CDR3, the DNA is TGTGCCAGCAGTTACTCGGTCAGGTCTAATGAAAAACTGTTTTTT. This sequence encodes CASSYSVRSNEKLFF.

This clone was counted between two and nine times. The V and J genes are TRBV2 and TRBJ2-5, with D possibly matching TRBD1 (6 bases). The CDR3 contains 13 residues. Trimming took 6 bases from V and 5 from J, leaving 13 bases between them. CDR1 is SNHLY and CDR2 is FYNNEI in the germline V gene. DNA for the CDR3: TGTGCCAGCAGCGCAACAGGGTCCGAGACCCAGTACTTC. Encoded protein: CASSATGSETQYF.